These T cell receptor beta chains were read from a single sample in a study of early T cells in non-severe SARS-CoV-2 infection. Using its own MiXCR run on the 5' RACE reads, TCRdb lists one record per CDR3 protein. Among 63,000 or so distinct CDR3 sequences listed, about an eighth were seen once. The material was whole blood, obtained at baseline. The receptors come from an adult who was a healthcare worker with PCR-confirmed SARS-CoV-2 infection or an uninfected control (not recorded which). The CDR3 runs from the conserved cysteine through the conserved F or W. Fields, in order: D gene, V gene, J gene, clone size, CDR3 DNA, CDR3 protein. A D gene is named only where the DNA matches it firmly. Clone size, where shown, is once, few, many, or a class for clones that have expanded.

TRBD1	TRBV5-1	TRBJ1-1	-	TGCGCCAGCAGCCTTCAGCGGGACAGGATGAACACTGAAGCTTTCTTT	CASSLQRDRMNTEAFF
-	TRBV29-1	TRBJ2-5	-	TGCAGCGTTGACAGGGGTCAAGAGACCCAGTACTTC	CSVDRGQETQYF
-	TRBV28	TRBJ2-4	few	TGTGCCAGCACCACCCAGGGCAGAAACGAAAACATTCAGTACTTC	CASTTQGRNENIQYF
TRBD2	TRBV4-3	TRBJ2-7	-	TGCGCCAGCAGCCAAGGGACTAGCGGGAACTACGAGCAGTACTTC	CASSQGTSGNYEQYF
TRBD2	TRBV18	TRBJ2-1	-	TGTGCCAGCTCACCCAGACTAGCGGGGGGAGTTGAGCAGTTCTTC	CASSPRLAGGVEQFF
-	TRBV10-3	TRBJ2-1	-	TGTGCCATCAGCCTTAACAGGGAAAATGAGCAGTTCTTC	CAISLNRENEQFF
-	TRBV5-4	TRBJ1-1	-	TGTGCCAGCAGCTTGTTTGCAGGCGATGTGGCTTTCTTT	CASSLFAGDVAFF
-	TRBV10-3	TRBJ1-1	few	TGTGCCATCAACTCTAGAGGACGGAACACTGAAGCTTTCTTT	CAINSRGRNTEAFF
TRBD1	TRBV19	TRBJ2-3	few	TGTGCCAGTAGTTTTTGGACAGGGGACACAGATACGCAGTATTTT	CASSFWTGDTDTQYF
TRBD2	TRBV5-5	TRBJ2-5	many	TGTGCCAGCAGCTTAGCCAGCGGGGCCCAGCAAGAGACCCAGTACTTC	CASSLASGAQQETQYF
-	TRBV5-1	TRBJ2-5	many	TGCGCCAGCAGCAGGGGACTCATGTCGTCAGAGACCCAGTACTTC	CASSRGLMSSETQYF
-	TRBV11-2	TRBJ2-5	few	TGTGCCAGCAGCTTAGGAGGGCGGGGCGGAGAGACCCAGTACTTC	CASSLGGRGGETQYF
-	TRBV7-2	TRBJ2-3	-	TGTGCCAGCAGCTTAGCGCGGGGAAACAAAGGGCCAGATACGCAGTATTTT	CASSLARGNKGPDTQYF
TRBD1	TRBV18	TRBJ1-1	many	TGTGCCAGCTCACCACTGGCAGGGGGCGAGAACACTGAAGCTTTCTTT	CASSPLAGGENTEAFF
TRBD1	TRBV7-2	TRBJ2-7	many	TGTGCCAGCAGCTTAAGGCAGGGGGAATACGAGCAGTACTTC	CASSLRQGEYEQYF
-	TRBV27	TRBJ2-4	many	TGTGCCAGCAGTTTATATACAGGGGGGGGAAACATTCAGTACTTC	CASSLYTGGGNIQYF
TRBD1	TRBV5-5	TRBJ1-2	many	TGTGCCAGCAGCCCAACCGACAGGGTCGGTGGCTACACCTTC	CASSPTDRVGGYTF
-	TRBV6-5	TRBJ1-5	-	TGTGCCAGCAGTTACTCTGCGGGAGGTGTTCAGCCCCAGCATTTT	CASSYSAGGVQPQHF
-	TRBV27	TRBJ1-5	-	TGTGCCAGCAGTCCGTATCACGGGGATCAGCCCCAGCATTTT	CASSPYHGDQPQHF
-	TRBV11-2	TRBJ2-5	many	TGTGCCAGCAGCTCAATCGGCGGTCAAGAGACCCAGTACTTC	CASSSIGGQETQYF
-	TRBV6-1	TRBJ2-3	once	TGTGCCAGCAGTCCGGACGCCTTCACAGATACGCAGTATTTT	CASSPDAFTDTQYF
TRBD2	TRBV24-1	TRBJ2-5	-	TGTGCCACCAGTAGAAGCGGGACAGAGACCCAGTACTTC	CATSRSGTETQYF
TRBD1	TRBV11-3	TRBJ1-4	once	TGTGCCAGCAGCCAAGGACAGGATGAAAAACTGTTTTTT	CASSQGQDEKLFF
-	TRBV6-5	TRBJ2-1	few	TGTGCCAGCAGCCCCACAGGGGGGGGGAATGAGCAGTTCTTC	CASSPTGGGNEQFF
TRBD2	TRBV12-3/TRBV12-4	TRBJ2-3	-	TGTGCCAGCAGCTTTAGCGGGTTAGGCACAGATACGCAGTATTTT	CASSFSGLGTDTQYF
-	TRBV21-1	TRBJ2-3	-	-	CASTFLRDRDFGPDTQYF
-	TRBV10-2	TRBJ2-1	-	TGCGCCAGCAGATCAATTAGCGGAACCTACAATGAGCAGTTCTTC	CASRSISGTYNEQFF
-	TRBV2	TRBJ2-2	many	TGTGCCAGCAGTGCTGGGAACACCGGGGAGCTGTTTTTT	CASSAGNTGELFF
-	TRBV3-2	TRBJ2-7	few	TGTGCCAGCAGCCAAGATGCGCCGTCCTCCTACGAGCAGTACTTC	CASSQDAPSSYEQYF
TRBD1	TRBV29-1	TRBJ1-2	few	TGCAGCGTTGATCGGGACAGAGACTATGGCTACACCTTC	CSVDRDRDYGYTF
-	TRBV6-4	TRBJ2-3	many	TGTGCCAGCAGTGACTCAGGGGATGCAGATACGCAGTATTTT	CASSDSGDADTQYF
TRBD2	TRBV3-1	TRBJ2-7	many	TGTGCCAGCAGCTACGGGAGGGTAAACTACGAGCAGTACTTC	CASSYGRVNYEQYF
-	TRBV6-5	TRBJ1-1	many	TGTGCCAGCAGCTCGCGGAGGTTTGGGGGAGCTTTCTTT	CASSSRRFGGAFF
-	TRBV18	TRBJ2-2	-	TGTGCCAGCTCACCACGGGAGGTGAACACCGGGGAGCTGTTTTTT	CASSPREVNTGELFF
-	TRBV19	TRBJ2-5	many	TGTGCCAGTAGCGAAGACTTCTGGGAGACCCAGTACTTC	CASSEDFWETQYF
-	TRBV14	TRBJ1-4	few	TGTGCCAGCAGCCAAGACCGGAATGAAAAACTGTTTTTT	CASSQDRNEKLFF
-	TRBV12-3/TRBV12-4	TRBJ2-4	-	TGTGCCAGCAGACCGGGGGTTGGACAAAACATTCAGTACTTC	CASRPGVGQNIQYF
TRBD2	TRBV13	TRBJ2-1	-	TGTGCCAGCAGCTTAGGCGCTAGCGGGAGTTATGAGCAGTTCTTC	CASSLGASGSYEQFF
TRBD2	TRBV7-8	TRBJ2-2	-	TGTGCCAGCAGCAACCACCCGGGACTAGCGGGAGGGACGAACACCGGGGAGCTGTTTTTT	CASSNHPGLAGGTNTGELFF
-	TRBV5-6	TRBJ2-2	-	TGTGCCAGCAGCTCTCGCCCCCGGGACACCGGGGAGCTGTTTTTT	CASSSRPRDTGELFF
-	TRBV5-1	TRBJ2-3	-	TGCGCCAGCAGCTTAAATTTGCGGATGGGGGATACGCAGTATTTT	CASSLNLRMGDTQYF
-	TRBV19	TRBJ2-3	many	TGTGCCAGTATTTCTACGGCGGGTCTAGGGGCGCAGTATTTT	CASISTAGLGAQYF
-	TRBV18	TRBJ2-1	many	TGTGCCAGCTCACCGTACCGAGCGGATTACAATGAGCAGTTCTTC	CASSPYRADYNEQFF
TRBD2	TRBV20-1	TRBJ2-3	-	TGCAGTGCTCCTCCTCGACTAGCGGGAGGAGGAGATACGCAGTATTTT	CSAPPRLAGGGDTQYF
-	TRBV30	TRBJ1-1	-	TGTGTCTGGAGTCAGGGCTCTAGCGGCGGCACTGAAGCTTTCTTT	CVWSQGSSGGTEAFF
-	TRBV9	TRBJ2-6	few	TGTGCCAGCAGCGTATTAAGTGGGGCCAACGTCCTGACTTTC	CASSVLSGANVLTF
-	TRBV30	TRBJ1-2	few	TGTGCCTGGAGTGTACGCGTGAACTATGGCTACACCTTC	CAWSVRVNYGYTF
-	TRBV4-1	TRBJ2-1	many	TGCGCCAGCAGCCAAGAAGGGGCGGTGTACAATGAGCAGTTCTTC	CASSQEGAVYNEQFF
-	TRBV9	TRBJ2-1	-	TGTGCCAGCAGCGCCCCCAGGGGCAATGAGCAGTTCTTC	CASSAPRGNEQFF
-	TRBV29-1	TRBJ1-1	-	TGCAGCGTTGAACATCAGGGAGGGAACACTGAAGCTTTCTTT	CSVEHQGGNTEAFF
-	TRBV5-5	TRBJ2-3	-	TGTGCCAGCATCTCAAGGCCCGACAGGATTCGTAGCACAGATACGCAGTATTTT	CASISRPDRIRSTDTQYF
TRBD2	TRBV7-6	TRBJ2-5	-	TGTGCCAGCAGCTTAGGCGGGACTAGCGGGGGTTGGGAGACCCAGTACTTC	CASSLGGTSGGWETQYF
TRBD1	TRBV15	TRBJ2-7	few	TGTGCCACCAGCAGAGGGTATGGACAGGGGGCCAACGAGCAGTACTTC	CATSRGYGQGANEQYF
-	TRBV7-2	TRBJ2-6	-	TGTGCCAGCAGCTTAGCGCAGGGTACCAACGTCCTGACTTTC	CASSLAQGTNVLTF
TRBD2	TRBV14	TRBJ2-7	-	TGTGCCAGCAGCCAAGTGGGACCGGGAGGCGAGCAGTACTTC	CASSQVGPGGEQYF
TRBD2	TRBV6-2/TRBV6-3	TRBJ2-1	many	TGTGCCAGCAGTTGGTTGGGGGAGGGATTCAATGAGCAGTTCTTC	CASSWLGEGFNEQFF
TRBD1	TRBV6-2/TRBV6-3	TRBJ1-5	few	TGTGCCAGCAGTTCCCTGGACAGGCTCTATCAGCCCCAGCATTTT	CASSSLDRLYQPQHF
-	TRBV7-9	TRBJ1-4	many	TGTGCCAGCAGCTTCTCGGGGCAGTTTAATGAAAAACTGTTTTTT	CASSFSGQFNEKLFF
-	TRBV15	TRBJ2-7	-	TGTGCCACCAGCAGAGATCTTAGGGGGGACGAGCAGTACTTC	CATSRDLRGDEQYF
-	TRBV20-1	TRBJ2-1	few	TGCAGTGCTCAAGAATCAGGGACTCTCGAGCAGTTCTTC	CSAQESGTLEQFF